Listed below are T cell receptor beta chains from one sample, sequenced in a study of shared clonotypes between healthy human individuals. The data were produced by immunoSEQ multiplex PCR, yet TCRdb's version contains in-frame clones alone and is incomplete. The repertoire holds a few hundred thousand clones, with 95% to 97% as singletons. Material: memory CD8+ T cells sorted from blood. The origin of the receptors is a man in his thirties or forties in good health. CDR3s include the opening cysteine and the closing phenylalanine or tryptophan. D genes are given only for firm matches. Size values are once, few and many counts, or a class for expanded clones, and some rows have none.

length	D	size	V	J	CDR3	DNA
13	NA	NA	TRBV18	TRBJ1-1	CASSPPIQGEAFF	TGTGCCAGCTCACCACCGATACAGGGTGAAGCTTTCTTT
11	NA	NA	TRBV20-1	TRBJ2-3	CSAAQGDTQYF	TGCAGTGCTGCCCAGGGAGATACGCAGTATTTT
19	TRBD2	NA	TRBV7-3	TRBJ2-2	CASSLHRTSGRLYTGELFF	TGTGCCAGCAGCTTACATCGGACTAGCGGGAGGTTGTACACCGGGGAGCTGTTTTTT
11	NA	NA	TRBV7-9	TRBJ2-3	CASSSSDTQYF	TGTGCCAGCAGCTCTTCAGATACGCAGTATTTT
19	TRBD1	NA	TRBV4-1	TRBJ1-1	CASSPGQDRGLDSNTEAFF	TGCGCCAGCAGCCCCGGACAGGACAGGGGGCTCGATTCGAACACTGAAGCTTTCTTT
15	NA	NA	TRBV9	TRBJ2-3	CASSSTTSGTDTQYF	TGTGCCAGCAGCTCGACGACGAGCGGGACAGATACGCAGTATTTT
16	NA	NA	TRBV19	TRBJ1-2	CASSIIFRTANYGYTF	TGTGCCAGTAGTATTATTTTCCGGACCGCTAACTATGGCTACACCTTC
14	TRBD1	NA	TRBV15	TRBJ1-1	CATSGTVWNTEAFF	TGTGCCACCAGCGGGACAGTTTGGAACACTGAAGCTTTCTTT
15	TRBD2	NA	TRBV7-2	TRBJ2-4	CASSSRGLAANIQYF	TGTGCCAGCAGCTCGAGGGGACTAGCGGCAAACATTCAGTACTTC
12	NA	NA	TRBV25-1	TRBJ2-5	CASSERGETQYF	TGTGCCAGCAGTGAACGGGGAGAGACCCAGTACTTC
16	TRBD1	NA	TRBV19	TRBJ2-2	CASKRSGTVNTGELFF	TGTGCCAGTAAAAGGTCCGGGACAGTTAACACCGGGGAGCTGTTTTTT
14	TRBD2	NA	TRBV30	TRBJ2-7	CAWSVGLAAYEQYF	TGTGCCTGGAGTGTGGGACTAGCGGCCTACGAGCAGTACTTC
13	NA	NA	TRBV30	TRBJ1-5	CAWNRQENQPQHF	TGTGCCTGGAACCGACAGGAAAATCAGCCCCAGCATTTT
15	NA	NA	TRBV29-1	TRBJ2-1	CSVEGFAGRLNEQFF	TGCAGCGTTGAAGGCTTTGCGGGACGCCTCAATGAGCAGTTCTTC
10	NA	NA	TRBV29-1	TRBJ2-1	CSVRVLGQFF	TGCAGCGTTAGGGTCCTCGGGCAGTTCTTC
16	NA	NA	TRBV5-5	TRBJ2-2	CASSKDEVWNTGELFF	TGTGCCAGCAGCAAGGACGAAGTGTGGAACACCGGGGAGCTGTTTTTT
14	TRBD1	NA	TRBV5-5	TRBJ1-5	CASSVGTANQPQHF	TGTGCCAGCAGCGTAGGGACAGCAAATCAGCCCCAGCATTTT
16	NA	once	TRBV10-2	TRBJ1-6	CASSESQGANNSPLHF	TGCGCCAGCAGTGAGTCGCAAGGGGCGAATAATTCACCCCTCCACTTT
16	TRBD1	NA	TRBV5-4	TRBJ2-3	CASSPGGTGRTDTQYF	TGTGCCAGCAGTCCGGGCGGGACAGGGCGCACAGATACGCAGTATTTT
16	TRBD2	NA	TRBV7-2	TRBJ2-3	CASSLVGTSGTDTQYF	TGTGCCAGCAGCTTAGTTGGGACTAGCGGCACAGATACGCAGTATTTT
15	TRBD1	NA	TRBV28	TRBJ2-7	CASTRYGQGTYEQYF	TGTGCCAGCACCCGATACGGACAGGGCACCTACGAGCAGTACTTC
11	NA	NA	TRBV5-1	TRBJ2-7	CASSHNYEQYF	TGCGCCAGCAGCCATAACTACGAGCAGTACTTC
12	NA	NA	TRBV7-2	TRBJ1-2	CASMGINYGYTF	TGTGCCAGCATGGGGATAAACTATGGCTACACCTTC
16	TRBD1	NA	TRBV6-6	TRBJ1-3	CASRPDRGYSGNTIYF	TGTGCCAGCAGACCTGACAGGGGGTACTCTGGAAACACCATATATTTT
15	TRBD1	NA	TRBV27	TRBJ2-7	CASSFGTGGGYEQYF	TGTGCCAGCAGTTTCGGGACAGGGGGCGGTTACGAGCAGTACTTC
16	TRBD1	NA	TRBV19	TRBJ1-5	CATANLGQGKGQPQHF	TGTGCCACCGCAAACCTGGGACAGGGGAAGGGTCAGCCCCAGCATTTT
14	TRBD2	NA	TRBV5-1	TRBJ2-7	CASSPGGAKDEQYF	TGCGCCAGCAGCCCCGGGGGGGCGAAGGACGAGCAGTACTTC
17	NA	NA	TRBV10-3	TRBJ2-3	CAISDQRPPRPPDTQYF	TGTGCCATCAGTGATCAGCGGCCCCCCCGTCCGCCAGATACGCAGTATTTT
13	NA	NA	TRBV30	TRBJ1-2	CAWSPSQGSGYTF	TGTGCCTGGAGTCCCTCGCAGGGGAGCGGCTACACCTTC
12	TRBD1	NA	TRBV28	TRBJ2-7	CASAGTVYEQYF	TGTGCCAGCGCCGGGACAGTTTACGAGCAGTACTTC
16	NA	NA	TRBV25-1	TRBJ2-4	CASSEGAGDTKNIQYF	TGTGCCAGCAGTGAAGGAGCTGGGGACACCAAAAACATTCAGTACTTC
14	NA	NA	TRBV10-3	TRBJ2-2	CAISGPANTGELFF	TGTGCCATCAGTGGGCCAGCTAACACCGGGGAGCTGTTTTTT
17	TRBD2	once	TRBV28	TRBJ2-3	CASSYVGTREVADTQYF	TGTGCCAGCAGTTACGTCGGTACGCGGGAGGTCGCAGATACGCAGTATTTT
14	NA	NA	TRBV7-9	TRBJ1-2	CASSLTSANYGYTF	TGTGCCAGCAGCCTTACATCCGCTAACTATGGCTACACCTTC
13	TRBD1	NA	TRBV14	TRBJ1-1	CASSHYRGTEAFF	TGTGCCAGCAGCCACTACAGGGGGACTGAAGCTTTCTTT
20	NA	NA	TRBV28	TRBJ1-5	CASSIPYLAGARIGNQPQHF	TGTGCCAGCAGTATCCCCTACTTGGCGGGGGCAAGGATAGGCAATCAGCCCCAGCATTTT
17	NA	NA	TRBV7-2	TRBJ2-1	CASSLAPGTPSYNEQFF	TGTGCCAGCAGCTTAGCGCCCGGGACGCCCTCCTACAATGAGCAGTTCTTC
15	TRBD2	once	TRBV6-1	TRBJ2-5	CASSSSGRILETQYF	TGTGCCAGCAGTAGTAGCGGGAGGATCTTAGAGACCCAGTACTTC
15	TRBD2	NA	TRBV27	TRBJ2-3	CASRLAGVSTDTQYF	TGTGCCAGCAGACTCGCGGGAGTCAGCACAGATACGCAGTATTTT
14	NA	NA	TRBV7-2	TRBJ1-4	CASSSPGGAEKLFF	TGTGCCAGCAGCTCCCCCGGGGGGGCCGAAAAACTGTTTTTT
13	NA	NA	TRBV19	TRBJ1-3	CASRGTYGNTIYF	TGTGCCAGTAGGGGGACATATGGAAACACCATATATTTT
15	NA	NA	TRBV6-1	TRBJ2-5	CASSERPADYETQYF	TGTGCCAGCAGTGAACGCCCAGCGGATTACGAGACCCAGTACTTC
17	NA	once	TRBV6-1	TRBJ2-7	CASSVIPPGTAGYEQYF	TGTGCCAGCAGTGTAATCCCCCCCGGGACCGCTGGCTACGAGCAGTACTTC